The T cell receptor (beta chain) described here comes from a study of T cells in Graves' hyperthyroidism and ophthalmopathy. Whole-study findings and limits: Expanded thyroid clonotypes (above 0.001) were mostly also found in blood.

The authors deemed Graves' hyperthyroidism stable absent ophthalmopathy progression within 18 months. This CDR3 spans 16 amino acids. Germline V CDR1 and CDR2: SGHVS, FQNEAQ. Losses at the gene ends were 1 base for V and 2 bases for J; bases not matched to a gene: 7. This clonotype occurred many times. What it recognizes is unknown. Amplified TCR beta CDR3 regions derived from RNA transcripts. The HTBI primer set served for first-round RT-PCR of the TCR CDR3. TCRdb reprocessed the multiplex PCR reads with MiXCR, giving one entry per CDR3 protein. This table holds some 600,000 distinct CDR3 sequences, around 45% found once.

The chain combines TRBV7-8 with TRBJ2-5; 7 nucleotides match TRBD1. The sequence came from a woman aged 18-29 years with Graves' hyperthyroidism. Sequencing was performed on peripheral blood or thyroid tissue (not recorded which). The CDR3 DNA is TGTGCCAGCAGCTTAGAGCAGGGGGTGGCTCAAGAGACCCAGTACTTC. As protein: CASSLEQGVAQETQYF.